These 9 T cell receptor beta chains were all obtained from the same sample, sequenced in a study of vaccination and CD4 T cells after COVID-19. Treatment given: approximately 9-day PBMC culture with coronavirus spike peptide pools or control peptides (ViraFEST assay). An unexposed donor provided the CD4+ T cells, which were collected before the COVID-19 pandemic (2011-2018). For these TCRs, the target antigens are not known. Sequencing of cultured CD4+ T cell DNA used the Oncomine TCR Beta short-read assay. TCRdb reanalysed the PCR reads using MiXCR and keeps one entry per CDR3 protein. The sample includes 7,000 or so distinct CDR3 sequences, about 32% of them seen just once. The sequenced sample consisted of CD4+ T cells from blood, cultured in vitro. Every receptor here comes from a human donor in good health.

In this sample, this clonotype turned up a few times. The chain uses TRBV6-4 and TRBJ1-4; TRBD1 agrees at 9 bases. Trimming removed 2 bases from V and 5 bases from J; junction bases left unmatched: 3. The length of the CDR3 is 15 residues. Germline CDR1 is MRHNA and CDR2 is SNTAGT. The CDR3 nucleotides are TGTGCCAGCAGTGACGGCACAGGGGGCAATGAAAAACTGTTTTTT. It translates to CASSDGTGGNEKLFF.

This chain connects TRBV5-4 to TRBJ2-3; 8 nucleotides line up with TRBD2. Trimming cost V 0 bases and J 4 bases; bases outside gene matches: 4. Germline CDR1 SGHNT, CDR2 YYREEE (reference sequence). This CDR3 is built from 15 residues. Written as DNA, the CDR3 is TGTGCCAGCAGCTTGGTCGGGGGGGGCCCAGATACGCAGTATTTT. This gives the protein CASSLVGGGPDTQYF.

This sequence joins TRBV25-1 and TRBJ1-2; 7 bases map to TRBD1. V shed 8 bases and J 4 bases; nucleotides not matched to a gene: 4. The CDR3 spans 12 residues. Germline V gives CDR1 MGHDK, CDR2 SYGVNS. CDR3 sequence reads: CASGTEFYGYTF. The CDR3 DNA follows: TGTGCCAGCGGGACAGAGTTCTATGGCTACACCTTC.

The genes are TRBV6-1 and TRBJ2-1; unclear D gene. The CDR3 runs 11 residues. Germline-derived CDR1 and CDR2 are MNHNS and SASEGT. The V and J ends lost 3 bases and 8 bases respectively, with 5 bases between them. The CDR3 protein is CASSDWDEQFF. For the CDR3, the DNA is TGTGCCAGCAGTGATTGGGATGAGCAGTTCTTC.

This clonotype showed up just a few times. The chain combines TRBV6-5 with TRBJ1-2, with D perhaps TRBD1 (6 bases). The CDR3 totals 17 residues. The V and J ends lost 0 bases and 1 base respectively, with 15 bases between them. Germline lookup yields CDR1 MNHEY and CDR2 SVGAGI. The CDR3, as DNA: TGTGCCAGCAGTTACTCTATCGCAGGGGCTGTTAACTATGGCTACACCTTC. Encoded protein: CASSYSIAGAVNYGYTF.

This clonotype was counted between two and nine times. This rearrangement joins TRBV7-3 to TRBJ2-3; unclear D gene. V was pared by 2 bases and J by 3 bases, with 12 bases between. The CDR3 totals 15 residues. The germline CDR1 and CDR2 sequences are SGHTA and FQGTGA. The CDR3 spells CASSLLSVGTDTQYF. CDR3 coding DNA: TGTGCCAGCAGCTTACTATCCGTGGGGACAGATACGCAGTATTTT.

This clonotype was found a few times. The chain is built from TRBV7-9 and TRBJ2-5; tentatively, D is TRBD1 or TRBD2 (7 bases each). Trimming cost V 5 bases and J 3 bases, with 16 bases left between them. CDR3 length equals 15 residues. CDR1 is SEHNR, CDR2 FQNEAQ, per germline (reference sequence). CDR3: CASSLSRGREETQYF. DNA for the CDR3: TGTGCCAGCAGCCTCTCCAGGGGGAGGGAAGAGACCCAGTACTTC.

The rearrangement links TRBV7-3 to TRBJ2-3; 14 bases fit TRBD2. Germline V CDR1 and CDR2: SGHTA, FQGTGA. The CDR3 totals 16 residues. The V segment lost 2 bases and the J segment 3 bases; nucleotides outside the gene matches: 1. The DNA of the CDR3 is TGTGCCAGCAGCTTAGGGACTAGCGGGGGAACAGATACGCAGTATTTT. Translating gives CASSLGTSGGTDTQYF.

Concerning this clonotype: An end of the junction differs from the germline gene, which may be a read error. The chain joins TRBV6-5 to TRBJ2-6; D not resolved. CDR3 length equals 16 residues. Per the germline V gene, CDR1 is MNHEY and CDR2 is SVGAGI. CDR3 amino acids: CASSYRRSSGTNVLTF. CDR3 coding DNA: TGTGCCAGCAGTTACCGCCGGAGCTCTGGGACCAACGTCCTGACTTTC.